The 8 T cell receptor beta chains in this list originate from one sample, sequenced in a study of T-cell memory formation after mild COVID-19. Each CDR3 protein is one row after TCRdb ran MiXCR on the 5' RACE reads. The sample has hundreds of thousands of distinct CDR3 sequences, approximately 21% seen once. The sequencing input was PBMCs or a T cell subset sorted from them (not recorded which). Receptors originate from an adult woman who had mild COVID-19 (a few samples of this study predate the infection). Cell type and time point are not known.

The genes are TRBV12-3 or TRBV12-4 and TRBJ1-2; 8 bases are shared with TRBD1. V lost 2 bases to trimming and J lost 8 bases; unmatched junction nucleotides: 4. The CDR3 runs to 13 residues. The CDR3 here is CASSLSTGDGYTF. CDR3 nucleotides: TGTGCCAGCAGTTTATCGACAGGGGACGGCTACACCTTC.

This clonotype has a handful of counts. The V and J genes are TRBV4-1 and TRBJ2-3; a weak D match, TRBD2 (5 bases). The germline V gene has CDR1 MGHRA and CDR2 YSYEKL. V lost 4 bases and J 0 bases, leaving 11 bases between the germline ends. CDR3 size: 15 residues. The CDR3 nucleotides are TGCGCCAGCAGCCTAGGACTCTCTAGCACAGATACGCAGTATTTT. Protein product: CASSLGLSSTDTQYF.

V and J are TRBV5-1 and TRBJ1-5, with D possibly TRBD1 on 6 matching bases. The V and J ends lost 0 bases and 5 bases respectively, with 12 bases between them. Germline V CDR1 and CDR2: SGHRS, YFSETQ. The CDR3 is made up of 15 amino acids. This CDR3 is CASSLGGGAHQPQHF. DNA for the CDR3: TGCGCCAGCAGCTTGGGCGGGGGGGCCCATCAGCCCCAGCATTTT.

This clonotype was found a few times. V is TRBV9 and J is TRBJ2-3; a weak D match, TRBD2 (5 bases). Germline loops: CDR1 SGDLS, CDR2 YYNGEE. This CDR3 contains 18 residues. Between the trimmed V and J ends, which lost 6 bases and 0 bases, there was a span of 23 bases. The CDR3 loop reads CASIQSSGVKSSTDTQYF. CDR3 bases: TGTGCCAGCATCCAGTCCAGCGGAGTAAAATCTAGCACAGATACGCAGTATTTT. Based on the CDR3 plus reference TRBV9 and TRBJ2-3, the full variable domain is DSGVTQTPKHLITATGQRVTLRCSPRSGDLSVYWYQQSLDQGLQFLIQYYNGEERAKGNILERFSAQQFPDLHSELNLSSLELGDSALYFCASIQSSGVKSSTDTQYFGPGTRLTVL.

This clonotype was seen a few times. The V and J genes are TRBV11-3 and TRBJ1-5; unclear D gene. The CDR3 runs to 16 residues. V dropped 5 bases and J dropped 7 bases, with 21 bases sitting between them. The germline V gene has CDR1 SGHNT and CDR2 YENEEA. The CDR3 coding sequence is TGTGCCAGCAGCGCCCGTGGTCGGCTCCCTGGGCAGCCCCAGCATTTT. As protein: CASSARGRLPGQPQHF.

The chain uses TRBV6-5 and TRBJ2-2; possibly TRBD1 or TRBD2 for D (5 bases each). The CDR3 extends over 15 amino acids. Looked up from germline, CDR1 is MNHEY and CDR2 is SVGAGI. Deletions cut 8 bases from V and 0 bases from J, with 13 bases between. The CDR3 protein is CASRTGPTNTGELFF. CDR3 DNA: TGTGCCAGCCGAACGGGACCGACGAACACCGGGGAGCTGTTTTTT.

In DNA form, the CDR3 reads TGTGCCAGCAGTTACTCGGCCAGGACTCCGAACACCGGGGAGCTGTTTTTT. It is translated as CASSYSARTPNTGELFF. The chain has TRBV6-2 or TRBV6-3 and TRBJ2-2; D might be TRBD2 (5 bases). Trimming took 0 bases from V and 0 from J, leaving 11 bases between them. The CDR3 runs 17 residues. Germline loops: CDR1 MNHEY, CDR2 SVGEGT.

In this sample, this clonotype turned up a few times. The rearrangement links TRBV7-9 to TRBJ2-5, with D tentatively TRBD2 (6 bases). V was cut by 3 bases and J by 3 bases, with 17 bases left in between. CDR3 length: 16 residues. Germline CDR1 is SEHNR and CDR2 is FQNEAQ (reference sequence). This chain's CDR3 is CASSLGAGRYEETQYF. The CDR3 DNA follows: TGTGCCAGCAGCTTGGGTGCGGGGAGATATGAAGAGACCCAGTACTTC.